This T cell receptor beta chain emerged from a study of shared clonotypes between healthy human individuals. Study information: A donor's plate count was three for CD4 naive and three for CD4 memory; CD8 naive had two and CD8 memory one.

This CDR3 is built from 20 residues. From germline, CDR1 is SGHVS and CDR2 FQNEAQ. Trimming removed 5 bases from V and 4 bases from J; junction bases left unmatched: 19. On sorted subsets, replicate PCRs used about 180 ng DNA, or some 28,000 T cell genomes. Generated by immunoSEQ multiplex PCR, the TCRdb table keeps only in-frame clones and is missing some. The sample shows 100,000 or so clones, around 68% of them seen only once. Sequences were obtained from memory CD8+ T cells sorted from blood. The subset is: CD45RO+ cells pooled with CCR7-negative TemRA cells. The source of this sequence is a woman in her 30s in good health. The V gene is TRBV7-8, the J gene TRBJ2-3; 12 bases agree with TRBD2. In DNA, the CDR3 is TGTGCCAGCAGCAACCTCCCGGGACTAGCGGGCCCAAGGAGGCCAGATACGCAGTATTTT. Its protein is CASSNLPGLAGPRRPDTQYF.